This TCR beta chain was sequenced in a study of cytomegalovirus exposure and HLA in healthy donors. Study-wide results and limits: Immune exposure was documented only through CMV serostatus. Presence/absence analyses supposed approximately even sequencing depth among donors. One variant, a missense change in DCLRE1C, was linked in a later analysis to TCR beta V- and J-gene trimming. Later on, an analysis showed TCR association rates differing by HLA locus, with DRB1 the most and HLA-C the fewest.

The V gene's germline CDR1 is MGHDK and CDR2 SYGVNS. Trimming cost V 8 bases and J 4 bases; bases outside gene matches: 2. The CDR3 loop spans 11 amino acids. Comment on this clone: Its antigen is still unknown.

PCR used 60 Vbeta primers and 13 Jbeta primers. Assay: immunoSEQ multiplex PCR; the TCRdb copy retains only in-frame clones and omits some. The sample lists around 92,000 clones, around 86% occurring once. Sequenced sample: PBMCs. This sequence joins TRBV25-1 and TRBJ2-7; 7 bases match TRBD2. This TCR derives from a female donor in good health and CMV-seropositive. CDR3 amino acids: CASGDYYEQYF. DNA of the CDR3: TGTGCCAGCGGGGACTATTACGAGCAGTACTTC.